The table lists the clone carrying this T cell receptor beta chain with a few counts. Its specificity is unknown. The entry originates in a study of T-cell reconstitution after alpha-beta-depleted transplantation in children. Study-level points and caveats: Newly produced T cells mostly accounted for T-cell counts and diversity one year post-transplant.

Unique molecular identifiers were incorporated into the prepared TCRbeta library. One entry per CDR3 protein, called by TCRdb with MiXCR from the PCR reads. The data hold around 960,000 distinct CDR3 sequences, with about 30% observed a single time. Trimming shortened V by 5 bases and J by 2 bases, and 9 bases separated the two germline ends. Germline CDR1 is SGHTA and CDR2 is FQGTGA. The CDR3 extends over 14 amino acids. The input for sequencing was PBMCs, mostly from graft donor cells, taken 360 days after TCRalphabeta/CD19-depleted stem cell transplant. J is TRBJ2-2 and V is TRBV7-3, with D hard to call. This TCR derives from a boy under two years old who had a stem cell transplant for SCID, so the T cells may come from the graft donor. The CDR3 loop is CASSPGDNTGELFF. CDR3 DNA: TGTGCCAGCAGCCCTGGAGACAACACCGGGGAGCTGTTTTTT.